This entry lists 6 T cell receptor beta chains sequenced from one sample in a study of beta chain features in type 1 diabetes. Study-wide results and limits: Shorter TCRB CDR3s, moderately but significantly so, were found in Type 1 diabetes patients in all four CD4+ subsets.

Their antigens remain unidentified. As every portion of the isolated RNA was reverse transcribed, the sequencing read expressed TCRB transcripts. The table came from immunoSEQ multiplex PCR; TCRdb's copy has only in-frame clones and leaves some out. The sample yields under 850,000 clones, around 15% seen once. Sequencing used naive CD4+ T cells from blood. These receptors came from a man aged 18 to 29 with type 1 diabetes.

CDR3 residues: CASSLEGRAGGYTF. The CDR3 nucleotides read TGTGCCAGCAGCTTAGAGGGCCGGGCCGGTGGCTACACCTTC. The genes are TRBV13 and TRBJ1-2; D ambiguous. The CDR3 covers 14 residues. V was shortened by 1 base and J by 7 bases, with 13 bases between the two germline ends. CDR1 is PRHDT and CDR2 is FYEKMQ in the germline V gene (reference sequence).

The chain is built from TRBV2 and TRBJ2-7, with TRBD2 matching 11 bases. The CDR3 length is 14 residues. Germline-derived CDR1 and CDR2 are SNHLY and FYNNEI. The V and J ends lost 4 bases and 2 bases, in that order; junction bases with no gene match: 1. Here the CDR3 reads CASSGLAGTYEQYF. CDR3 sequence (DNA): TGTGCCAGCAGTGGACTAGCGGGGACCTACGAGCAGTACTTC.

This clone was seen a few times. V gene TRBV28 combines with J gene TRBJ1-5; the D is unclear. Trimming shortened V by 3 bases and J by 3 bases, and 9 bases separated the two germline ends. This CDR3 is 14 amino acids long. Per germline, CDR1 MDHEN and CDR2 SYDVKM. The DNA of the CDR3 is TGTGCCAGCAGTTTTAGGGCAGTCAATCAGCCCCAGCATTTT. Translating it yields CASSFRAVNQPQHF.

The DNA of the CDR3 is TGCGCCACCCGGGGCAGAGAGTCCACAGATACGCAGTATTTT. This encodes CATRGRESTDTQYF. The chain is built from TRBV5-1 and TRBJ2-3; D tentatively fits TRBD1 or TRBD2 (5 bases each). In germline, CDR1 is SGHRS, CDR2 YFSETQ. CDR3 length: 14 amino acids. V dropped 9 bases and J dropped 2 bases, with 16 bases sitting between them. The whole variable domain, filled in from reference TRBV5-1 and TRBJ2-3, reads KAGVTQTPRYLIKTRGQQVTLSCSPISGHRSVSWYQQTPGQGLQFLFEYFSETQRNKGNFPGRFSGRQFSNSRSEMNVSTLELGDSALYLCATRGRESTDTQYFGPGTRLTVL.

The chain employs TRBV5-6 and TRBJ1-6; D is unclear. This CDR3 is built from 16 residues. Germline V gene lookup returns CDR1 SGHDT and CDR2 YYEEEE. With 0 bases removed from V and 10 bases from J, the gap between germline ends came to 17 bases. The CDR3 DNA reads as TGTGCCAGCAGCTTGGATTTGGTCGATTCCGGGTCACCCCTCCACTTT. Its translation is CASSLDLVDSGSPLHF.

The chain combines TRBV29-1 with TRBJ1-1; D is unresolved. Trimming removed 7 bases from V and 1 base from J, with 7 bases in between. The CDR3 spans 11 residues. The germline CDR1 and CDR2 sequences are SQVTM and ANQGSEA. CDR3 amino acids: CSGCENTEAFF. CDR3 coding DNA: TGCAGCGGCTGTGAGAACACTGAAGCTTTCTTT. Complete variable domain (other parts from reference TRBV29-1 and TRBJ1-1): SAVISQKPSRDICQRGTSLTIQCQVDSQVTMMFWYRQQPGQSLTLIATANQGSEATYESGFVIDKFPISRPNLTFSTLTVSNMSPEDSSIYLCSGCENTEAFFGQGTRLTVV.